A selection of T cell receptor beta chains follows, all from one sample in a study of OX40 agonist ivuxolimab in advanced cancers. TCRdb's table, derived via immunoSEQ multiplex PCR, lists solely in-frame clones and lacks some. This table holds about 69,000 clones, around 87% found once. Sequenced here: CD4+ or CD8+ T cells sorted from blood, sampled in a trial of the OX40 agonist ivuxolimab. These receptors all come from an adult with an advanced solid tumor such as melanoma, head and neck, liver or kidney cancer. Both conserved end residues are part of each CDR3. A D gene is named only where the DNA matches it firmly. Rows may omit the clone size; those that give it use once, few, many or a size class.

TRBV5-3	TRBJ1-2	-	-	TGTGCCAGACCGCGCAAAGTGGTGAGAAAGACCTATGGCTTC	CARPRKVVRKTYGF
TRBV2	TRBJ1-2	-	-	TGTGCCAGCACCGACATTCCGGGTTTATATGGCTACACCTTC	CASTDIPGLYGYTF
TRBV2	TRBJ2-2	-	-	TGTGCCAGCAGAGTCGCGGACTCCCGAGGGGAGCTGTTTTTT	CASRVADSRGELFF
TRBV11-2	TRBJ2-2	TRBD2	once	TGTGCCAGCAGCTCCCGGGAGCTAGCGGGAGCGGGAATACCCGGGGAGCTGTTTTTT	CASSSRELAGAGIPGELFF
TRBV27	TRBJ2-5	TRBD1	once	TGTGCCAGCAGTAGTTCCCCCAGGGGGCGCCCAGAGACCCAGTACTTC	CASSSSPRGRPETQYF
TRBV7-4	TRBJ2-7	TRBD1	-	TGTGCCAGCAGCCTGACAGGGTTAGTCTACGAGCAGTACTTC	CASSLTGLVYEQYF
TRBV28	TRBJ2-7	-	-	TGTGCCAGCAGTAGAACCCCCTTCTCCTACGAGCAGTACTTC	CASSRTPFSYEQYF
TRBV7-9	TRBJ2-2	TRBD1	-	TGTGCCAGCAGCCTCCGGGCAGGGGGCGCATCCACCGGGGAGCTGTTTTTT	CASSLRAGGASTGELFF
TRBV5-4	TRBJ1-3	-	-	TGTGCCAGCAGCCAAATTGACAGACCGTTCTCTGGAAACACCATATATTTT	CASSQIDRPFSGNTIYF
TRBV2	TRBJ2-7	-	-	TGTGCCAGCAGGGGTACGGGGAGTCCCTACGAGCAGTACTTC	CASRGTGSPYEQYF
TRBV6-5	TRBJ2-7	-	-	TGTGCCAGCAGCCGGGACCGAAGGAGCTCCTACGAGCAGTACTTC	CASSRDRRSSYEQYF
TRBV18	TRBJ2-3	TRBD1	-	TGTGCCAGCTCACTACACGACAGGGTAGGAGATACGCAGTATTTT	CASSLHDRVGDTQYF
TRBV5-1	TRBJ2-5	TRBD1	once	TGCGCCAGCAGCCTGGGACAGGGCCAAGAGACCCAGTACTTC	CASSLGQGQETQYF
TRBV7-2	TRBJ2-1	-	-	TGTGCCAGCAGCTCTTGGAGTTCGGATGAGCAGTTCTTC	CASSSWSSDEQFF
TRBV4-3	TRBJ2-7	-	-	TGCGCCAGCAGTGAAGGGAGGAGCCGGGGAGCCTACGAGCAGTACTTC	CASSEGRSRGAYEQYF
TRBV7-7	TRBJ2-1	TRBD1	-	TGTGCCAGCAGCCCCGGAGGGCCAGGGGGCATAAATGAGCAGTTCTTC	CASSPGGPGGINEQFF
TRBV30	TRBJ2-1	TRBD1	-	TGTGCCTGGAGTGAGTGGAGGACAGGGGAAGCGGGTGAGCAGTTCTTC	CAWSEWRTGEAGEQFF
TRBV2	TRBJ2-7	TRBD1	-	TGTGCCAGCAGGAGTGACAGGGGCTCCGAGCAGTACTTC	CASRSDRGSEQYF
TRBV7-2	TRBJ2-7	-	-	TGTGCCAGCAGCTTAGGGGGGCAGGGGCGGTCCTACGAGCAGTACTTC	CASSLGGQGRSYEQYF
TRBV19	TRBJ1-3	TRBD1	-	TGTGCCAGTAGTACCGGAGACAGGGCTTACTCTGGAAACACCATATATTTT	CASSTGDRAYSGNTIYF
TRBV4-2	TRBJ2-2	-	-	TGTGCCAGCAGCCAAGAAGGGGGGAGGGCGAACACCGGGGAGCTGTTTTTT	CASSQEGGRANTGELFF
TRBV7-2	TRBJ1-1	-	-	TGTGCCAGCAGCTTAGTTGCAGTAAACACTGAAGCTTTCTTT	CASSLVAVNTEAFF
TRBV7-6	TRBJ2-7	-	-	TGTGCCAGCAGCTTAGTGGCGGGTGATTCCTACGAGCAGTACTTC	CASSLVAGDSYEQYF
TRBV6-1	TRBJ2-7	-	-	TGTGCCAGCAGTGCCTACGAGCAGTACTTC	CASSAYEQYF
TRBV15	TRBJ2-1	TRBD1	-	TGTGCCACCAGCAGACTTCGGCCGACAGGGATCAACAATGAGCAGTTCTTC	CATSRLRPTGINNEQFF
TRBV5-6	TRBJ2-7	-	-	TGTGCCAGCAGCTGGGAAGGACAGACCTACGAGCAGTACTTC	CASSWEGQTYEQYF
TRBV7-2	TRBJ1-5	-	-	TGTGCCAGCAGCCCGAGACTGGACCGGCCCCAGCATTTT	CASSPRLDRPQHF
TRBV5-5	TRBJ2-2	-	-	TGTGCCAGCAGATCGGGGGAGAACACCGGGGAGCTGTTTTTT	CASRSGENTGELFF
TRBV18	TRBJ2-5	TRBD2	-	TGTGCCAGCTCACCGGGACTAGGTGAGACCCAGTACTTC	CASSPGLGETQYF
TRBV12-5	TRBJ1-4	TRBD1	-	TGTGCTAGTGGGGGGGACAGCAATGAAAAACTGTTTTTT	CASGGDSNEKLFF
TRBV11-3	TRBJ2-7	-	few	TGTGCCAGCAGCGCAGGGGCCGAGAGGGAGCAGTACTTC	CASSAGAEREQYF
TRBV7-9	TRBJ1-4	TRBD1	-	TGTGCCAGCAGCTTAGGGGCAGGGGGAGGTGAAAAACTGTTTTTT	CASSLGAGGGEKLFF
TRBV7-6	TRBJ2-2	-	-	TGTGCCAGCAGGCTGGGTCGGACCGGGGAGCTGTTTTTT	CASRLGRTGELFF